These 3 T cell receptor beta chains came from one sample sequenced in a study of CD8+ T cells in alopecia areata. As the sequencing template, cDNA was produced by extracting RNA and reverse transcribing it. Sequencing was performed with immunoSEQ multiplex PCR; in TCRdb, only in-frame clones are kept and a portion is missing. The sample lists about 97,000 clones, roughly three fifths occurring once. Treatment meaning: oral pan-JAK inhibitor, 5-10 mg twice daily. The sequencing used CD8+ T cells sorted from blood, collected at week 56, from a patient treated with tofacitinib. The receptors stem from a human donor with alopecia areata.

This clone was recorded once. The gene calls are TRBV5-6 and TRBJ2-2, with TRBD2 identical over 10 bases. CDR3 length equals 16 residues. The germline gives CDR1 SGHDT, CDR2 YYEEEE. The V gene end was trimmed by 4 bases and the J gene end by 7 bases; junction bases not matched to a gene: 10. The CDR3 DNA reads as TGTGCCAGCAGCCCCGATAGCGGGGGGCGCCACGGGGAGCTGTTTTTT. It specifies CASSPDSGGRHGELFF.

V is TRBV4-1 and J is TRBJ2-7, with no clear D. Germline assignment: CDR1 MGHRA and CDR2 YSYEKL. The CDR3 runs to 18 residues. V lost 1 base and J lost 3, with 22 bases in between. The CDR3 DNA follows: TGCGCCAGCAGCCAAGTCGATCTGTTCCTCTCAACATACTACGAGCAGTACTTC. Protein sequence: CASSQVDLFLSTYYEQYF.

Here the CDR3 reads CASSCPFANTGELFF. The CDR3 nucleotides read TGTGCCAGCAGTTGTCCTTTTGCGAACACCGGGGAGCTGTTTTTT. The rearrangement links TRBV28 to TRBJ2-2, with unresolved D. This CDR3 is built from 15 residues. Trimming left V 4 bases short and J 0 bases short, with 9 bases between. CDR1 and CDR2 (germline): MDHEN, SYDVKM.